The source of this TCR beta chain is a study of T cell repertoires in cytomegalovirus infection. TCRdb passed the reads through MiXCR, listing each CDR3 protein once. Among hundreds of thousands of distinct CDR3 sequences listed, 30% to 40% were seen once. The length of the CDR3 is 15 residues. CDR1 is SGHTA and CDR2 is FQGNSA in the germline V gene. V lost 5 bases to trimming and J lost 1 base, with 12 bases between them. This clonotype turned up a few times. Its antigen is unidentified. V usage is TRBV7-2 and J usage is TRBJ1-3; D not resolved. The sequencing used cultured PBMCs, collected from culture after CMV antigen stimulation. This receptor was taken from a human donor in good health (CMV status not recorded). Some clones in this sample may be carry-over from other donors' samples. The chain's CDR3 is CASSPERASGNTIYF. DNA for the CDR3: TGTGCCAGCAGCCCCGAGCGGGCGTCTGGAAACACCATATATTTT.